This TCR beta chain was recovered during a study of post-analysis software for immune sequencing data. Study summary: Clinical courses comprised relapsing-remitting, secondary progressive and progressive-relapsing multiple sclerosis. Study observations and caveats: A few TRBV segments, TRBV5-6, TRBV5-1 and TRBV20-1 among them, were found more frequent in patients than controls.

The library was made from cDNA and included unique molecular identifiers. One entry per CDR3 protein, called by TCRdb with MiXCR from the PCR reads. This sample has about 430,000 distinct CDR3 sequences; less than 40% occur once, and the top ten carry less than 8%. Germline trimming cut 2 bases from V and 3 bases from J; bases unmatched to any gene: 4. Germline-derived CDR1 and CDR2 are MNHEY and SMNVEV (reference sequence). The CDR3 is made up of 15 amino acids. To note about this clonotype: Its antigen is not identified.

The sample consisted of blood. V is TRBV27 and J is TRBJ2-7; 10 nucleotides line up with TRBD1. This clonotype was sampled from a girl aged 2-15 years with multiple sclerosis. The CDR3 here is CASSLIGTGVYEQYF. CDR3 sequence (DNA): TGTGCCAGCAGTTTAATAGGGACAGGGGTCTACGAGCAGTACTTC.